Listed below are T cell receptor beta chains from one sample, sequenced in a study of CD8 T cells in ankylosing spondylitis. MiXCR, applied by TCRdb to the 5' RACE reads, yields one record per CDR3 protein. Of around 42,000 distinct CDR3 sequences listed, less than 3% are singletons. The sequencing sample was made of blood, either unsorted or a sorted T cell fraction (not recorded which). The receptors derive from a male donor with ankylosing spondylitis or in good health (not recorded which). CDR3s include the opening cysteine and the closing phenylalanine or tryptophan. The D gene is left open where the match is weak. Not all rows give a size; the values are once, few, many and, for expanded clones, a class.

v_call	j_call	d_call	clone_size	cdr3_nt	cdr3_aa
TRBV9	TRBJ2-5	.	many	TGTGCCAGCAGCGTAGGTTTAGCGGAACAAGAGACCCAGTACTTC	CASSVGLAEQETQYF
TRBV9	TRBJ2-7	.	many	TGTGCCAGCAGCCCCCCGGAGCCCTCCTACGAGCAGTACTTC	CASSPPEPSYEQYF
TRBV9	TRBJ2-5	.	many	TGTGCCAGCAGCCCAGTCCGGGAGACCCAGTACTTC	CASSPVRETQYF
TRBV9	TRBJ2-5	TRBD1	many	TGTGCCAGCAGCCCAGGGGGCCTGGGGGAGACCCAGTACTTC	CASSPGGLGETQYF
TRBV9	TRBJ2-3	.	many	TGTGCCAGCAGCCCCGGAATCCCGACAGATACGCAGTATTTT	CASSPGIPTDTQYF
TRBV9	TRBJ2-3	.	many	TGTGCCAGCAGCGTATCCAGTACACTTGATACGCAGTATTTT	CASSVSSTLDTQYF
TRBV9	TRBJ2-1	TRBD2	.	TGTGCCAGCAGCGACCCTAGCGGGACCTACAATGAGCAGTTCTTC	CASSDPSGTYNEQFF
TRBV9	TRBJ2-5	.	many	TGTGCCAGCAGCGTAGGAGGGAAAGAGACCCAGTACTTC	CASSVGGKETQYF
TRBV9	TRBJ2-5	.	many	TGTGCCAGCAGCGCTCAAACGTACAGGGAGGAGACCCAGTACTTC	CASSAQTYREETQYF
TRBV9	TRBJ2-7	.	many	TGTGCCAGCAACATAGGGAGTGGTGAGCAGTACTTC	CASNIGSGEQYF
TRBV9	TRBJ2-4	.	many	TGTGCCAGCAGCGTAGATAGGAACATTCAGTACTTC	CASSVDRNIQYF
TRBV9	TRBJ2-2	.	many	TGTGCCAGCAGCCAGCGGGACAGGTCTGCGAACACCGGGGAGCTGTTTTTT	CASSQRDRSANTGELFF
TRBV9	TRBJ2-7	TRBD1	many	TGTGCCAGCAGCCCTCGGGACAGTTGGAGCTACGAGCAGTACTTC	CASSPRDSWSYEQYF
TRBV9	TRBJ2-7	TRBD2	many	TGTGCCAGCAGCGTCGGGACTAGCGGGGGGGTGGGGGAGCAGTACTTC	CASSVGTSGGVGEQYF
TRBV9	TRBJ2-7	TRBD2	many	TGTGCCAGCAGTCGGGAGGCATCCTACGAGCAGTACTTC	CASSREASYEQYF
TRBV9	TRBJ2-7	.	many	TGTGCCGGGACCTACGAGCAGTACTTC	CAGTYEQYF
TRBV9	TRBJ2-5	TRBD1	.	TGTGCCAGCAGCGTAGCGGGGACAGGGGGCCGTGAGACCCAGTACTTC	CASSVAGTGGRETQYF
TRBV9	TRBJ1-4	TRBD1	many	TGTGCCAGCAGCGTAGACCGAGGACAGGGGGAAAAACTGTTTTTT	CASSVDRGQGEKLFF
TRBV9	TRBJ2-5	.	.	TGTGCCAGCAGCCCAGGGCGAAGCGAACCCCCGTACCAAGAGACCCAGTACTTC	CASSPGRSEPPYQETQYF
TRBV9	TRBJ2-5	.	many	TGTGCCAGCAGCGTAGGCCGGAGGGGCGACGAGACCCAGTACTTC	CASSVGRRGDETQYF
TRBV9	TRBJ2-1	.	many	TGTGCCAGCAGCCCCGGGGGGACCAGGGGGCTATCCTACAATGAGCAGTTCTTC	CASSPGGTRGLSYNEQFF
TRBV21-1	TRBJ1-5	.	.	TGTGCCAGCAGCCCGGAAAGGGGGGCCAATCAGCCCCAGCATTTT	CASSPERGANQPQHF